The 17 T cell receptor beta chains presented below share a single source sample, sequenced in a study of control samples from healthy donors and cancer patients. Data came from immunoSEQ multiplex PCR; TCRdb stores just in-frame clones and leaves some out. This sample carries some 130,000 clones, roughly 90% of them seen once, and the ten largest clones take 2.1%. Sample: blood. Receptors were obtained from a woman in her 50s in good health.

This clone was seen just once. The rearrangement uses TRBV5-6 and TRBJ1-1; unclear D gene. Trimming left V 2 bases short and J 5 bases short, with 4 bases between. The CDR3 spans 11 residues. Germline V gene lookup returns CDR1 SGHDT and CDR2 YYEEEE. CDR3 nucleotides: TGTGCCAGCAGCTTCGGTACTGAAGCTTTCTTT. As protein: CASSFGTEAFF.

The V gene is TRBV6-1, the J gene TRBJ1-5; TRBD1 agrees at 7 bases. Trimming took 2 bases from V and 10 from J; bases not matched to a gene: 8. CDR3 length equals 14 residues. In germline, CDR1 is MNHNS, CDR2 SASEGT. CDR3 nucleotides: TGTGCCAGCAGTGAAACAGGGGCCCTTCCCCCCCAGCATTTT. It codes for CASSETGALPPQHF.

V usage is TRBV19 and J usage is TRBJ2-2; unclear D gene. The V end lost 8 bases, the J end lost 1 base, and 11 bases lay between the germline ends. This CDR3 spans 14 amino acids. Germline loops: CDR1 LNHDA, CDR2 SQIVND (reference sequence). This chain's CDR3 is CASVSLGNTGELFF. The CDR3, as DNA: TGTGCCAGTGTTAGTCTGGGGAACACCGGGGAGCTGTTTTTT.

This chain joins TRBV19 and TRBJ1-2; TRBD1 agrees at 7 bases. The V gene's germline CDR1 is LNHDA and CDR2 SQIVND (reference sequence). With 6 bases clipped from V and 7 bases from J, the junction kept 11 bases outside the gene matches. The CDR3 loop spans 14 amino acids. The CDR3 reads CASRGGQRWSGYTF. CDR3 sequence (DNA): TGTGCCAGTAGAGGGGGACAGCGCTGGAGTGGCTACACCTTC.

The chain links TRBV5-5 to TRBJ1-5; D gene ambiguous. Germline V gives CDR1 SGHKS, CDR2 YYEKEE (reference sequence). Trimming took 0 bases from V and 6 from J, leaving 13 bases between them. This CDR3 is built from 15 residues. This CDR3 reads CASSLAPRSLQPQHF. The DNA for the CDR3 is TGTGCCAGCAGCTTGGCCCCCCGATCTCTTCAGCCCCAGCATTTT.

The chain couples TRBV3-1 (or the pseudogene TRBV3-2) to TRBJ2-5; 11 bases fit TRBD2. CDR3 length equals 15 residues. Losses at the gene ends were 7 bases for V and 4 bases for J; bases not matched to a gene: 8. Looked up from germline, CDR1 is LGHDT and CDR2 is YNNKEL (reference sequence). The CDR3 DNA reads TGTGCCAGCACGCTCACTAGCGGGGGCGGAGAGACCCAGTACTTC. This gives the protein CASTLTSGGGETQYF.

V and J are TRBV2 and TRBJ1-5; D remains unclear. The germline gives CDR1 SNHLY, CDR2 FYNNEI. The CDR3 spans 16 residues. Between the trimmed V and J ends, which lost 1 base and 0 bases, there was a span of 10 bases. The CDR3 DNA is TGTGCCAGCAGTGAAGGGGGTAGACGTAGCAATCAGCCCCAGCATTTT. As protein: CASSEGGRRSNQPQHF.

This chain connects TRBV7-2 to TRBJ2-5; TRBD2 matches at 7 bases. J gave up 4 bases and V 8 bases, and 7 bases lay outside the gene matches. The CDR3 has 13 amino acids. The germline V gene has CDR1 SGHTA and CDR2 FQGNSA. The CDR3 here is CASGRGVGETQYF. The CDR3 DNA follows: TGTGCCAGCGGACGGGGGGTCGGAGAGACCCAGTACTTC. Complete variable domain (other parts from reference TRBV7-2 and TRBJ2-5): GAGVSQSPSNKVTEKGKDVELRCDPISGHTALYWYRQSLGQGLEFLIYFQGNSAPDKSGLPSDRFSAERTGGSVSTLTIQRTQQEDSAVYLCASGRGVGETQYFGPGTRLLVL.

J is TRBJ2-1 and V is TRBV19; possible D gene TRBD2, 5 bases. CDR1 and CDR2 (germline): LNHDA, SQIVND (reference sequence). The CDR3 covers 12 residues. Trimming took 1 base from V and 9 from J, leaving 7 bases between them. This CDR3 reads CASSIGGSEQFF. In DNA, the CDR3 is TGTGCCAGTAGTATAGGAGGGAGTGAGCAGTTCTTC.

The rearrangement joins TRBV27 to TRBJ1-1; tentative D call: TRBD1 (6 bases). Trimming took 0 bases from V and 6 from J, leaving 17 bases between them. From germline, CDR1 is MNHEY and CDR2 SMNVEV (reference sequence). The CDR3 is made up of 16 amino acids. The CDR3 sequence: CASSLSLGRGDAEAFF. In nucleotides, the CDR3 is TGTGCCAGCAGTTTATCTTTGGGAAGGGGGGACGCTGAAGCTTTCTTT.

The J gene is TRBJ2-7, the V gene TRBV4-1, with 7 nucleotides matching TRBD2. Germline assignment: CDR1 MGHRA and CDR2 YSYEKL. After removal of 1 base from V and 4 bases from J, the junction contained 7 bases not matched to a gene. This CDR3 region has 15 residues. Written as DNA, the CDR3 is TGCGCCAGCAGCCAAGGGGGCGGGAGTGGTTACGAGCAGTACTTC. It is translated as CASSQGGGSGYEQYF.

The chain uses TRBV6-5 and TRBJ1-2; 7 bases match TRBD1. This CDR3 is 15 amino acids long. The germline gives CDR1 MNHEY, CDR2 SVGAGI. V shed 6 bases, J shed 3 bases, and the junction held 10 bases outside the gene matches. For the CDR3, the DNA is TGTGCCAGCAGACGACCGGGGCAGGGGGACTATGGCTACACCTTC. It specifies CASRRPGQGDYGYTF.

The V call is TRBV20-1, the J call TRBJ1-4; a possible D gene is TRBD1 (5 bases). Germline V gene sequence: CDR1 DFQATT, CDR2 SNEGSKA (reference sequence). The CDR3 extends over 15 amino acids. Trimming stripped 3 bases from V and 5 bases from J, with 16 bases between. CDR3 region: CSASQGRQSNEKLFF. The CDR3 DNA follows: TGCAGTGCTAGTCAGGGACGCCAAAGCAATGAAAAACTGTTTTTT.

The rearrangement uses TRBV5-1 and TRBJ2-7; 13 bases agree with TRBD2. Trimming cost V 1 base and J 7 bases; bases outside gene matches: 5. Germline CDR1 SGHRS, CDR2 YFSETQ. CDR3 size: 15 residues. CDR3 residues: CASSLNTGLAGEQYF. Here the CDR3 DNA reads TGCGCCAGCAGCTTGAATACGGGACTAGCGGGAGAGCAGTACTTC.

The chain couples TRBV5-6 to TRBJ2-2; 9 bases fit TRBD1. J lost 3 bases, V lost 4 bases, and 7 bases had no gene match. Per the germline V gene, CDR1 is SGHDT and CDR2 is YYEEEE. This CDR3 has 16 residues. The CDR3: CASSPTGQGDTGELFF. The CDR3 DNA reads as TGTGCCAGCAGCCCTACGGGACAGGGAGACACCGGGGAGCTGTTTTTT.

The chain uses TRBV3-1 (or the pseudogene TRBV3-2) and TRBJ2-7; 13 nucleotides match TRBD2. The CDR3 runs to 15 residues. Germline V CDR1 and CDR2: LGHDT, YNNKEL (reference sequence). The J segment lost 1 base and the V segment lost 7 bases, leaving 4 bases of the junction unmatched. The CDR3 here is CASTQTSGGSYEQYF. As DNA, the CDR3 is TGTGCCAGCACCCAGACTAGCGGGGGGTCCTACGAGCAGTACTTC.

This sequence joins TRBV7-9 and TRBJ2-3; 8 bases align to TRBD1. The CDR3 runs 16 residues. Germline CDR1 and CDR2: SEHNR and FQNEAQ (reference sequence). Trimming took 4 bases from V and 5 from J; bases not matched to a gene: 11. In DNA form, the CDR3 reads TGTGCCAGCAGCTCGCCGGGCGCAGGGGGCGGAGATACGCAGTATTTT. This translates into CASSSPGAGGGDTQYF.